These 14 T cell receptor beta chains share one sample of origin, sequenced in a study of blood T cell repertoires in COVID-19. Sequencing used immunoSEQ multiplex PCR; TCRdb keeps in-frame clones, though not all of them. The data hold fewer than 400,000 clones, with 85% observed a single time. The sample was peripheral blood. The receptors come from a woman under 30 with acute or convalescent COVID-19.

This chain links TRBV20-1 with TRBJ2-1; D unclear. The CDR3 is made up of 11 amino acids. Trimming took off 3 bases at V and 6 bases at J, with 6 bases between the two ends. The germline gives CDR1 DFQATT, CDR2 SNEGSKA (reference sequence). The chain's CDR3 is CSASAFNEQFF. For the CDR3, the DNA is TGCAGTGCTAGTGCATTCAATGAGCAGTTCTTC.

The rearrangement links TRBV27 to TRBJ1-5, with 9 bases lining up with TRBD1. The V and J ends lost 5 bases and 7 bases, in that order; junction bases with no gene match: 6. CDR1 is MNHEY and CDR2 is SMNVEV in the germline V gene (reference sequence). The CDR3 sequence is 14 residues long. CDR3 amino acids: CASSPTGGGQPQHF. CDR3 DNA sequence: TGTGCCAGCAGTCCCACAGGGGGCGGGCAGCCCCAGCATTTT.

The chain employs TRBV19 and TRBJ1-5; D not resolved. The CDR3 is 13 amino acids. Germline V CDR1 and CDR2: LNHDA, SQIVND (reference sequence). Trimming took off 5 bases at V and 4 bases at J, with 9 bases between the two ends. The CDR3 here is CASSENSNQPQHF. CDR3 DNA sequence: TGTGCCAGTAGTGAGAATAGTAATCAGCCCCAGCATTTT.

The chain links TRBV7-2 to TRBJ1-5; 10 nucleotides agree with TRBD1. Germline lookup yields CDR1 SGHTA and CDR2 FQGNSA. V lost 5 bases to trimming and J lost 7 bases; unmatched junction nucleotides: 8. The CDR3 length is 15 residues. The CDR3 loop reads CASSAGTGEGQPQHF. CDR3 nucleotide sequence: TGTGCCAGCAGCGCAGGGACAGGGGAGGGCCAGCCCCAGCATTTT.

The chain couples TRBV9 to TRBJ2-7; TRBD1 matches 11 bases. This CDR3 is 16 amino acids long. Losses at the gene ends were 4 bases for V and 1 base for J; bases not matched to a gene: 7. Per germline, CDR1 SGDLS and CDR2 YYNGEE. CDR3 in DNA: TGTGCCAGCAGCTCCCCCGGGACAGGGGGATCCTACGAGCAGTACTTC. It translates to CASSSPGTGGSYEQYF.

This clone showed up just once. This rearrangement joins TRBV18 to TRBJ2-1; 12 nucleotides align to TRBD2. Germline lookup yields CDR1 KGHSH and CDR2 LQKENI. V lost 5 bases to trimming and J lost 6 bases; unmatched junction nucleotides: 5. The CDR3 spans 15 residues. The CDR3 region is CASSDLAGGPNEQFF. Written as DNA, the CDR3 is TGTGCCAGCTCAGATCTAGCGGGAGGGCCCAATGAGCAGTTCTTC.

V and J are TRBV11-2 and TRBJ2-7; perhaps TRBD1 as D (6 bases). Germline loops: CDR1 SGHAT, CDR2 FQNNGV. CDR3 length: 13 amino acids. Trimming pared 1 base from V and 7 bases from J, leaving 11 bases between. CDR3 sequence: CASSLAWGTEQYF. The CDR3 nucleotides are TGTGCCAGCAGCTTAGCGTGGGGGACAGAGCAGTACTTC.

The chain links TRBV28 to TRBJ2-7; possibly TRBD2 for D (6 bases). This CDR3 is 13 amino acids long. Germline V gene data show CDR1 as MDHEN and CDR2 as SYDVKM. V lost 7 bases and J 4 bases, leaving 14 bases between the germline ends. The CDR3, as DNA: TGTGCCAGCACCGATTCAGGGACTTACGAGCAGTACTTC. Translated: CASTDSGTYEQYF.

The chain employs TRBV25-1 and TRBJ1-2; 10 nucleotides line up with TRBD1. V lost 8 bases and J lost 8; bases outside the gene matches: 8. The CDR3 length is 13 residues. Per the germline V gene, CDR1 is MGHDK and CDR2 is SYGVNS. The CDR3 bases are TGTGCCAGCTCTGGGGACAGGGGTTCCGGCTACACCTTC. Amino acids: CASSGDRGSGYTF.

V and J are TRBV7-8 and TRBJ1-2, with 7 bases aligning to TRBD1. V lost 5 bases, J lost 10 bases, and 7 bases stayed unmatched. The CDR3 is 12 residues long. CDR1 SGHVS and CDR2 FQNEAQ come from the germline V gene. This chain's CDR3 is CASSPSTGFYTF. The CDR3 DNA is TGTGCCAGCAGCCCCTCGACAGGGTTCTACACCTTC.

The chain uses TRBV29-1 and TRBJ2-3; 10 positions match TRBD1. J lost 6 bases, V lost 7 bases, and 10 bases had no gene match. This CDR3 contains 14 residues. The germline V gene has CDR1 SQVTM and CDR2 ANQGSEA. Written as DNA, the CDR3 is TGCAGCGCCCCCGGGACAGGGGCAACTGATACGCAGTATTTT. It specifies CSAPGTGATDTQYF.

The J gene is TRBJ1-1, the V gene TRBV12-3 or TRBV12-4; D gene unclear. The CDR3 spans 13 residues. Trimming stripped 6 bases from V and 5 bases from J, with 13 bases between. In nucleotides, the CDR3 is TGTGCCAGCAGGCTTACATGGAGAACTGAAGCTTTCTTT. Its protein is CASRLTWRTEAFF.

Turning to this clone: This may stem from a read error, because a much larger clone lies one nucleotide away. The chain combines TRBV2 with TRBJ1-5; tentatively, D is TRBD1 (6 bases). The CDR3 is made up of 14 amino acids. Trimming removed 6 bases from V and 2 bases from J, with 11 bases in between. Germline V gives CDR1 SNHLY, CDR2 FYNNEI. The DNA for the CDR3 is TGTGCCAGCAGCGCCGACAGGCGCAATCAGCCCCAGCATTTT. Protein: CASSADRRNQPQHF.

This clone appeared once. The gene calls are TRBV24-1 and TRBJ2-2; 9 nucleotides agree with TRBD1. CDR1 is KGHDR and CDR2 is SFDVKD in the germline V gene. The CDR3 is 13 residues long. V lost 5 bases and J lost 7; bases outside the gene matches: 1. The CDR3, as DNA: TGTGCCACCAGTGGACAGGGGGTCGGGGAGCTGTTTTTT. Residues: CATSGQGVGELFF.